This T cell receptor beta chain comes out of a study of identical twins. There are many counts of this clonotype. TCRdb itself ran the 5' RACE reads through MiXCR, one entry per CDR3 protein. The profile shows 350,000 to 400,000 distinct CDR3 sequences, roughly 9% of them singletons. This receptor was obtained from a woman in her 50s in good health. Material for sequencing was naive T cells sorted from blood.

The CDR3 nucleotides read TGCAGCGTTGAAGGGACTAGCGGAATCAATGAGCAGTTCTTC. Residues: CSVEGTSGINEQFF. The rearrangement links TRBV29-1 to TRBJ2-1; TRBD2 agrees at 10 bases. Germline loops: CDR1 SQVTM, CDR2 ANQGSEA. The V gene end was trimmed by 1 base and the J gene end by 6 bases; junction bases not matched to a gene: 3. The CDR3 has 14 residues.